Sequencing of this T cell receptor (beta chain) was carried out in a study of OX40 agonist ivuxolimab in advanced cancers. The study in broad terms: The costimulatory receptor OX40 (CD134) was targeted by ivuxolimab, a fully human IgG2 agonistic monoclonal antibody. Peripheral TCRbeta sequencing aimed to test whether ivuxolimab altered TCR sequence diversity and caused clonal T-cell expansion. Patients were allowed to have had prior anti-PD-1, anti-PD-L1 or anti-CTLA-4 therapy, and 40% of the dose-escalation patients had been treated with checkpoint inhibitors. Partial responses occurred in three dose-escalation patients, of whom one had hepatocellular carcinoma and two had cutaneous melanoma. The dose-escalation cohort was 82.7% male with a mean age of roughly 60 years, ranging from about 20 to 80. Of the approximately 53 patients in dose escalation, 19 had hepatocellular carcinoma, some 15 had melanoma, 9 had renal cell carcinoma and 9 had head and neck cancer. The paper reports the monotherapy dose-escalation portion (N = 52 patients) of the phase I ivuxolimab trial. Intravenous ivuxolimab was administered to patients every 2 weeks at six dose levels: 0.01, 0.1, 0.3, 1.5, 3 and 10 mg/kg. What the work shows at the level of the full study, not this receptor alone: Clonal expansion of both CD4+ and CD8+ blood T cells was observed from baseline to week 6 at doses 0.1 to 3.0 mg/kg. After ivuxolimab, CD8+ T cells had more expanded clones than CD4+ T cells on average. In partial responders in the 0.1-3.0 mg/kg groups, normalized peripheral clonal expansion was found to be among the lowest, especially among CD8+ T cells. The antigen specificity of the clonally expanded peripheral T cells was not determined. Low levels of normalized T-cell clonal expansion were also shown by some nonresponding patients.

In the case of this clone: The clone's antigen remains unknown. Base qualities are missing; no much larger clone stands one base away.

The trial excluded patients who had a history of autoimmune disease or were on systemic immunosuppression. In every dose cohort, peripheral blood was drawn for TCR sequencing at baseline, cycle 4 day 1, and cycle 7 day 1. The samples were taken from a phase I, first-in-human, multicenter, open-label dose-escalation trial of ivuxolimab. Adults with locally advanced or metastatic melanoma, renal cell, hepatocellular, or head and neck squamous cell carcinoma were enrolled in the trial. Before TCR sequencing, CD4+ T cells and CD8+ T cells were sorted from peripheral blood as separate populations. From the cysteine up to the phenylalanine, the CDR3 has a length of 14 residues. The entry retains the CDR3 DNA only, 42 bases that are in frame from base 1. V loses 3 bases of germline sequence and J loses 4 bases, and the interval between the two ends is 9 bases. CDR1 and CDR2, looked up from the germline V gene, are KGHSH and LQKENI.

To sequence the TCRbeta CDR3 region, genomic DNA was isolated from the sorted cells. The immunoSEQ Assay was used for sequencing of TCRbeta CDR3 regions. The table comes from immuneACCESS by way of TCRdb, which keeps in-frame sequences with V and J called. Part of the clones is missing from these tables; in studies checked, under half for an unresolved V gene and the rest for unknown reasons. The sample profile shows about 78,000 clones; more than 70% of them were found once. The biggest ten clones account for roughly 2% of the sample. The rearrangement combines TRBV18 with TRBJ2-2; too little of a D gene remains to name it. The sample here was CD4+ or CD8+ T cells sorted from blood, taken in a trial of the OX40 agonist ivuxolimab. The TCR was taken from an adult with an advanced solid tumor such as melanoma, head and neck, liver or kidney cancer. The DNA sequence is given as TGTGCCAGCTCACCGGTCGGAAGCACCGGGGAGCTGTTTTTT. Its amino acids are CASSPVGSTGELFF.